Sequencing of this TCR beta chain was carried out in a study of control samples from healthy donors and cancer patients (dated by TCRdb to the early 2020s). A note on this clone: This receptor's antigen is unknown. No base qualities exist here, and no much larger clone lies one base off it.

Deletion took 0 bases off V and 9 bases off J, with a span of 6 bases between the germline ends. There are 12 amino acids in the CDR3, from cysteine to phenylalanine inclusive. Solely the CDR3 DNA is kept, with 36 bases framed from the first base. As encoded in the germline V gene (reference sequence), CDR1 is SGHNT while CDR2 is YYREEE. Libraries were constructed by the immunoSEQ multiplex PCR assay. The clones in this table, taken by TCRdb from immuneACCESS, are in-frame only. Not every clone is retained; where verified, under half of the shortfall comes from an unresolved V gene, and the cause of the rest is unknown. The sample records about 230,000 clones, more than 65% of which are singletons. The ten largest clones represent 10% to 15% of the sample.

This chain joins TRBV5-4 to TRBJ2-2, with a tentative D gene TRBD2 over 5 matching bases. Sequenced: PBMCs. The TCR was taken from a woman in her sixties with lung cancer. The DNA sequence reads TGTGCCAGCAGCTTGGCGGGGAGGGAGCTGTTTTTT. Its translation is CASSLAGRELFF.